The 31 T cell receptor beta chains in this list originate from one sample, sequenced in a study of blood T cell repertoires in COVID-19. Using immunoSEQ multiplex PCR, the repertoire was profiled, and TCRdb retains in-frame clones only, with some absent. The profile covers 100,000 to 130,000 clones, with about 85% appearing a single time and just over 4% taken by the ten largest. The sample taken for sequencing was peripheral blood. The receptor source for this set is a woman aged 70-85 years with acute or convalescent COVID-19.

The rearrangement links TRBV7-9 to TRBJ2-2; TRBD2 aligns across 13 bases. Losses at the gene ends were 7 bases for V and 2 bases for J; bases not matched to a gene: 4. The CDR3 covers 16 residues. Germline CDR1 SEHNR, CDR2 FQNEAQ (reference sequence). In DNA form, the CDR3 reads TGTGCCAGCACCTCGGGACTAGCGGGAAACACCGGGGAGCTGTTTTTT. The encoded protein is CASTSGLAGNTGELFF.

The chain links TRBV27 to TRBJ2-1; D is perhaps TRBD2 (5 bases). CDR1 is MNHEY and CDR2 is SMNVEV in the germline V gene (reference sequence). This CDR3 contains 10 residues. Trimming cost V 8 bases and J 7 bases, with 6 bases left between them. This CDR3 is CASGLNEQFF. The CDR3, as DNA: TGTGCCAGCGGACTGAATGAGCAGTTCTTC.

This clone appeared a single time. The rearrangement joins TRBV9 to TRBJ2-1; the D is unclear. In germline, CDR1 is SGDLS, CDR2 YYNGEE. The length of the CDR3 is 13 residues. With 3 bases removed from V and 4 bases from J, the gap between germline ends came to 8 bases. In DNA, the CDR3 is TGTGCCAGCAGCGCAGTGGCTTACAATGAGCAGTTCTTC. Its protein is CASSAVAYNEQFF.

Only a few counts were recorded for this clone. The chain has TRBV4-3 and TRBJ1-1; a weak D match, TRBD1 (6 bases). Germline V CDR1 and CDR2: LGHNA, YSLEER. CDR3 length: 15 residues. The ends were cut back, 4 bases at V and 3 bases at J, with 15 bases in the middle. The CDR3 here is CASSPRGPTDTEAFF. The DNA of the CDR3 is TGCGCCAGCAGCCCCAGGGGACCGACGGACACTGAAGCTTTCTTT.

V is TRBV11-2 and J is TRBJ1-3; tentatively, D is TRBD1 (6 bases). The CDR3 runs 14 residues. Per the germline V gene, CDR1 is SGHAT and CDR2 is FQNNGV. V lost 8 bases to trimming and J lost 4 bases, with 15 bases between them. CDR3 bases: TGTGCCAGCGGTGACAGGAGGTTCGGAAACACCATATATTTT. Translating it yields CASGDRRFGNTIYF.

On this clone itself: Other DNA sequences in the sample encode the same CDR3. This chain links TRBV7-2 with TRBJ2-1, with TRBD2 matching 9 bases. The V segment lost 2 bases and the J segment 12 bases; nucleotides outside the gene matches: 2. The CDR3 has 12 residues. In germline, CDR1 is SGHTA, CDR2 FQGNSA. CDR3 DNA: TGTGCCAGCAGCTTAAGAGCGGGGGGGCAGTTCTTC. This sequence encodes CASSLRAGGQFF. The full variable domain, rest sourced from reference TRBV7-2 and TRBJ2-1, is GAGVSQSPSNKVTEKGKDVELRCDPISGHTALYWYRQSLGQGLEFLIYFQGNSAPDKSGLPSDRFSAERTGGSVSTLTIQRTQQEDSAVYLCASSLRAGGQFFGPGTRLTVL.

The V gene is TRBV19, the J gene TRBJ2-1; 14 bases are a match to TRBD2. V was pared by 5 bases and J by 10 bases, with 10 bases of the junction left unmatched. CDR3 length: 16 residues. Germline loops: CDR1 LNHDA, CDR2 SQIVND (reference sequence). The CDR3 sequence: CASSVQPGLAGAEQFF. The CDR3 nucleotides are TGTGCCAGTAGTGTACAACCGGGACTAGCGGGAGCCGAGCAGTTCTTC.

CDR3 in amino acids: CASSSHQGGQETQYF. Written as DNA, the CDR3 is TGTGCCAGCAGCAGCCACCAGGGAGGACAAGAGACCCAGTACTTC. The chain recombines TRBV7-6 with TRBJ2-5; D is possibly TRBD2 (6 bases). The ends were cut back, 5 bases at V and 2 bases at J, with 15 bases in the middle. Germline V gene data show CDR1 as SGHVS and CDR2 as FNYEAQ. The CDR3 extends over 15 amino acids.

The V call is TRBV11-2, the J call TRBJ2-7; 12 nucleotides line up with TRBD2. The CDR3 has 17 amino acids. V lost 6 bases to trimming and J lost 2 bases; unmatched junction nucleotides: 11. The V gene's germline CDR1 is SGHAT and CDR2 FQNNGV. The CDR3 is CASRDRLAGAGTYEQYF. For the CDR3, the DNA is TGTGCCAGCAGGGATCGACTAGCGGGGGCCGGAACCTACGAGCAGTACTTC.

The chain combines TRBV5-1 with TRBJ1-2; 9 bases agree with TRBD1. This CDR3 is 15 amino acids long. The germline CDR1 and CDR2 sequences are SGHRS and YFSETQ. V shed 1 base and J 7 bases; nucleotides not matched to a gene: 8. The CDR3 sequence is CASSLSPGQGTGYTF. The CDR3 bases are TGCGCCAGCAGCTTGAGCCCGGGACAGGGTACTGGCTACACCTTC.

This chain links TRBV4-1 with TRBJ2-3; 7 positions match TRBD1. The V segment lost 0 bases and the J segment 0 bases; nucleotides outside the gene matches: 12. CDR1 and CDR2 from the germline V gene are MGHRA and YSYEKL. The CDR3 has 19 residues. The CDR3 bases are TGCGCCAGCAGCCAAGACCGCGCAAGAGGACAGGCTAGCACAGATACGCAGTATTTT. It codes for CASSQDRARGQASTDTQYF.

The chain combines TRBV18 with TRBJ1-1; 8 nucleotides agree with TRBD1. Germline lookup yields CDR1 KGHSH and CDR2 LQKENI. This CDR3 spans 14 amino acids. V shed 8 bases, J shed 0 bases, and the junction held 5 bases outside the gene matches. Written as DNA, the CDR3 is TGTGCCAGCAACAAGGGACAGGTGAACACTGAAGCTTTCTTT. Its protein product is CASNKGQVNTEAFF.

The chain combines TRBV27 with TRBJ1-2; D possibly corresponds to TRBD1 (6 bases). Germline CDR1 is MNHEY and CDR2 is SMNVEV (reference sequence). This CDR3 is built from 12 residues. V was clipped by 9 bases and J by 8 bases, with 16 bases between them. The CDR3 sequence: CASYQRGGGYTF. The CDR3 bases are TGTGCCAGTTATCAACGGGGGGGCGGCTACACCTTC.

This clone was seen a handful of times. The chain is built from TRBV7-3 and TRBJ1-1; possible D gene TRBD1, 5 bases. This CDR3 has 15 amino acids. The V end lost 5 bases, the J end lost 0 bases, and 13 bases lay between the germline ends. Per germline, CDR1 SGHTA and CDR2 FQGTGA. The CDR3 bases are TGTGCCAGCAGCCTAAGCTGGGACTTGAACACTGAAGCTTTCTTT. Its protein product is CASSLSWDLNTEAFF.

This chain connects TRBV28 to TRBJ1-6, with a possible D match to TRBD1 (5 bases). V was pared by 4 bases and J by 9 bases, with 16 bases between. Germline values: CDR1 MDHEN, CDR2 SYDVKM. The CDR3 is 15 amino acids. For the CDR3, the DNA is TGTGCCAGCAGTTCCATGGGGGGTAGAGGTTCACCCCTCCACTTT. Protein: CASSSMGGRGSPLHF.

The chain joins TRBV5-1 to TRBJ2-2, with a tentative D call TRBD2 (6 bases). This CDR3 spans 17 amino acids. CDR1 SGHRS and CDR2 YFSETQ come from the germline V gene. The germline V and J ends were trimmed by 4 bases and 1 base, with 17 bases remaining between them. The CDR3 reads CASSRLEGPLNTGELFF. The CDR3 nucleotides are TGCGCCAGCAGCCGCCTGGAGGGACCCCTGAACACCGGGGAGCTGTTTTTT.

This clone was detected ten times or more. The chain couples TRBV18 to TRBJ1-4, with TRBD1 matching over 10 bases. The CDR3 has 14 amino acids. Germline values: CDR1 KGHSH, CDR2 LQKENI. V lost 6 bases to trimming and J lost 6 bases; unmatched junction nucleotides: 4. In DNA, the CDR3 is TGTGCCAGCTCCCGCGGGACAGGGGATGAAAAACTGTTTTTT. Translating it yields CASSRGTGDEKLFF.

The chain carries TRBV4-2 and TRBJ1-5; D is possibly TRBD1 (5 bases). V lost 3 bases and J 5 bases, leaving 14 bases between the germline ends. The CDR3 spans 15 residues. Germline CDR1 and CDR2: LGHNA and YNFKEQ. CDR3 in amino acids: CASSQAPDSHQPQHF. CDR3 nucleotides: TGTGCCAGCAGCCAGGCTCCAGACAGTCATCAGCCCCAGCATTTT.

This clone was detected only once. CDR3 amino acids: CASSLGLVSGELFF. The CDR3 nucleotides are TGCGCCAGCAGCCTCGGACTAGTCTCCGGGGAGCTGTTTTTT. V and J are TRBV5-1 and TRBJ2-2; 7 positions match TRBD2. CDR1 and CDR2 from the germline V gene are SGHRS and YFSETQ. CDR3 size: 14 residues. The V and J ends lost 4 bases and 6 bases, in that order; junction bases with no gene match: 6.

The chain links TRBV11-2 to TRBJ1-6; D ambiguous. The germline V gene has CDR1 SGHAT and CDR2 FQNNGV. Trimming took 1 base from V and 10 from J, leaving 5 bases between them. The CDR3 has 12 amino acids. CDR3 amino acids: CASSLGRSPLHF. The CDR3 DNA reads TGTGCCAGCAGCTTAGGGCGGTCACCCCTCCACTTT. Full variable domain (rest looked up from reference TRBV11-2 and TRBJ1-6): EAGVAQSPRYKIIEKRQSVAFWCNPISGHATLYWYQQILGQGPKLLIQFQNNGVVDDSQLPKDRFSAERLKGVDSTLKIQPAKLEDSAVYLCASSLGRSPLHFGNGTRLTVT.

The chain carries TRBV19 and TRBJ1-5; 7 bases match TRBD1. The CDR3 extends over 16 amino acids. CDR1 and CDR2 from the germline V gene are LNHDA and SQIVND (reference sequence). V lost 8 bases and J lost 3; bases outside the gene matches: 13. The CDR3, as DNA: TGTGCCAGTTCCTACTTGGGGGGACAGCTCAATCAGCCCCAGCATTTT. Translation: CASSYLGGQLNQPQHF.

The chain combines TRBV19 with TRBJ1-5; tentative D call: TRBD1 (6 bases). CDR3 length: 17 residues. Germline CDR1 reads LNHDA; CDR2 reads SQIVND (reference sequence). V was pared by 4 bases and J by 4 bases, with 20 bases between. The DNA of the CDR3 is TGTGCCAGTAGTACCACCAGGGGACGACGAACAAATCAGCCCCAGCATTTT. Protein sequence: CASSTTRGRRTNQPQHF. The full variable domain, rest sourced from reference TRBV19 and TRBJ1-5, is DGGITQSPKYLFRKEGQNVTLSCEQNLNHDAMYWYRQDPGQGLRLIYYSQIVNDFQKGDIAEGYSVSREKKESFPLTVTSAQKNPTAFYLCASSTTRGRRTNQPQHFGDGTRLSIL.

This chain connects TRBV27 to TRBJ1-6; D remains ambiguous. This CDR3 spans 15 amino acids. Germline CDR1 is MNHEY and CDR2 is SMNVEV (reference sequence). The V and J ends lost 2 bases and 4 bases respectively, with 9 bases between them. CDR3 bases: TGTGCCAGCAGTTTAAGCGGCCTTTATAATTCACCCCTCCACTTT. It codes for CASSLSGLYNSPLHF.

The chain uses TRBV28 and TRBJ1-5, with a possible D match to TRBD1 (5 bases). V was clipped by 4 bases and J by 1 base, with 14 bases between them. The germline CDR1 and CDR2 sequences are MDHEN and SYDVKM. There are 16 residues in the CDR3. DNA for the CDR3: TGTGCCAGCAGTTCCCCCTGGGGGGAAAGCAATCAGCCCCAGCATTTT. Translating it yields CASSSPWGESNQPQHF. The whole variable domain, filled in from reference TRBV28 and TRBJ1-5, reads DVKVTQSSRYLVKRTGEKVFLECVQDMDHENMFWYRQDPGLGLRLIYFSYDVKMKEKGDIPEGYSVSREKKERFSLILESASTNQTSMYLCASSSPWGESNQPQHFGDGTRLSIL.

The V call is TRBV28, the J call TRBJ2-4; tentatively, D is TRBD2 (7 bases). Trimming shortened V by 7 bases and J by 1 base, and 26 bases separated the two germline ends. The CDR3 is 19 residues long. Germline V CDR1 and CDR2: MDHEN, SYDVKM. The DNA of the CDR3 is TGTGCCAGCAACCCTAGGGGGAGGGGGGTTATAAGTGCCAAAAACATTCAGTACTTC. It specifies CASNPRGRGVISAKNIQYF.

The chain carries TRBV6-5 and TRBJ2-1; 8 bases agree with TRBD2. In germline, CDR1 is MNHEY, CDR2 SVGAGI. V lost 2 bases and J lost 10; bases outside the gene matches: 4. This CDR3 is 13 amino acids long. The CDR3 protein is CASSYSGREEQFF. DNA of the CDR3: TGTGCCAGCAGTTACAGCGGGAGAGAAGAGCAGTTCTTC.

The V call is TRBV6-2 or TRBV6-3, the J call TRBJ2-1; 7 bases are shared with TRBD1. The germline gives CDR1 MNHEY, CDR2 SVGEGT. V lost 5 bases, J lost 3 bases, and 10 bases stayed unmatched. The CDR3 is 16 amino acids. The CDR3 DNA follows: TGTGCCAGCAGTCGCGTTACAGGGGTCGTCTACAATGAGCAGTTCTTC. Translation: CASSRVTGVVYNEQFF.

The chain combines TRBV5-1 with TRBJ1-3; 9 bases are a match to TRBD1. The V segment lost 4 bases and the J segment 3 bases; nucleotides outside the gene matches: 5. The CDR3 runs to 15 residues. Looked up from germline, CDR1 is SGHRS and CDR2 is YFSETQ. The CDR3 coding sequence is TGCGCCAGCAGCCCGGACAGGGGTCGTGGAAACACCATATATTTT. Translation: CASSPDRGRGNTIYF. The complete variable domain, with remaining parts taken from reference TRBV5-1 and TRBJ1-3, reads KAGVTQTPRYLIKTRGQQVTLSCSPISGHRSVSWYQQTPGQGLQFLFEYFSETQRNKGNFPGRFSGRQFSNSRSEMNVSTLELGDSALYLCASSPDRGRGNTIYFGEGSWLTVV.

This clone was counted only a few times. The CDR3 loop is CASSVEQSAGGLRELFF. The CDR3 coding sequence is TGTGCCAGCAGCGTAGAGCAGTCTGCGGGAGGGCTAAGGGAGCTGTTTTTT. The rearrangement uses TRBV9 and TRBJ2-2; 9 positions match TRBD2. The CDR3 length is 17 residues. Germline CDR1 and CDR2: SGDLS and YYNGEE. The trim removed 0 bases at V and 9 bases at J, leaving 12 bases unmatched.

The J gene is TRBJ1-1, the V gene TRBV7-6, with D unresolved. The V and J ends lost 1 base and 4 bases respectively, with 10 bases between them. CDR1 is SGHVS and CDR2 is FNYEAQ in the germline V gene. This CDR3 region has 14 residues. CDR3 protein: CASSLEGGTTEAFF. The CDR3 region has the DNA TGTGCCAGCAGCTTAGAAGGCGGAACCACTGAAGCTTTCTTT.

The CDR3 is CASSLGPQGLASPLHF. The CDR3 coding sequence is TGTGCCAGCAGCTTAGGCCCGCAGGGGCTGGCTTCACCCCTCCACTTT. V gene TRBV7-8 combines with J gene TRBJ1-6; tentative D call: TRBD1 (6 bases). Deletions cut 1 base from V and 9 bases from J, with 16 bases between. The CDR3 spans 16 residues. The germline CDR1 and CDR2 sequences are SGHVS and FQNEAQ.